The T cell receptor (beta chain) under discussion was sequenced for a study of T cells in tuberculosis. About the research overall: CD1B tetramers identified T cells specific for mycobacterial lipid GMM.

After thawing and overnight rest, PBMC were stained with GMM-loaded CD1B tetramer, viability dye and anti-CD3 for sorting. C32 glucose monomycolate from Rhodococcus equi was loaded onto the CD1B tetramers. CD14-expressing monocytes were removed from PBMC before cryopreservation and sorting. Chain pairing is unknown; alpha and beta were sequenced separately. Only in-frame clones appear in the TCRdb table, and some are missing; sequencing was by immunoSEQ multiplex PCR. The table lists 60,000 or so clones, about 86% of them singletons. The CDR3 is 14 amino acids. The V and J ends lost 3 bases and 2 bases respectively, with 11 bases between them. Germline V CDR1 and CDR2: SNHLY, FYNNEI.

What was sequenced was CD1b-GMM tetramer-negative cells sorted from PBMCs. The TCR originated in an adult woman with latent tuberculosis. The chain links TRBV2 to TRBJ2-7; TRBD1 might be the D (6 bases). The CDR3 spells CASSEGHTTYEQYF. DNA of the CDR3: TGTGCCAGCAGTGAGGGACATACCACCTACGAGCAGTACTTC.